The 8 T cell receptor beta chains reported below all come from one sample, sequenced in a study of Ad26.COV2.S vaccination and SARS-CoV-2 variants. Only in-frame clones appear in the TCRdb table, and some are missing; sequencing was by immunoSEQ multiplex PCR. Counted here are roughly 180,000 clones, roughly 89% occurring once; the ten biggest clones make up around 6.3%. The source material was peripheral blood, sampled after recovery from COVID-19. The receptors were gathered from a human donor who had recovered from COVID-19.

This sequence joins TRBV2 and TRBJ2-7, with D maybe TRBD1 (6 bases). Per germline, CDR1 SNHLY and CDR2 FYNNEI. V lost 0 bases to trimming and J lost 1 base, with 10 bases between them. The CDR3 length is 15 residues. The CDR3 coding sequence is TGTGCCAGCAGTGAAGCGGGCAGGGGTTCCTACGAGCAGTACTTC. As protein: CASSEAGRGSYEQYF.

This rearrangement joins TRBV6-5 to TRBJ2-1; D may match TRBD1 or TRBD2 (5 bases each). Per the germline V gene, CDR1 is MNHEY and CDR2 is SVGAGI. This CDR3 spans 12 amino acids. V lost 4 bases to trimming and J lost 13 bases, with 14 bases between them. The CDR3 sequence: CASSFYRGAQFF. In DNA, the CDR3 is TGTGCCAGCAGTTTTTATAGGGGAGCCCAGTTCTTC.

J is TRBJ2-7 and V is TRBV30; possibly TRBD1 for D (6 bases). The CDR3 contains 11 residues. V lost 4 bases to trimming and J lost 6 bases, with 10 bases between them. CDR1 is GTSNPN and CDR2 is SVGIG in the germline V gene (reference sequence). The CDR3 sequence: CAWTTGIEQYF. CDR3 sequence (DNA): TGTGCCTGGACGACAGGAATCGAGCAGTACTTC.

In its sample, this clone was seen once. The rearrangement joins TRBV19 to TRBJ1-2; TRBD1 is a possible D gene (5 bases). Germline-derived CDR1 and CDR2 are LNHDA and SQIVND (reference sequence). The CDR3 sequence is 14 residues long. V was pared by 4 bases and J by 2 bases, with 11 bases between. The CDR3 protein is CASSKLRVNYGYTF. CDR3 bases: TGTGCCAGTAGTAAACTCAGGGTGAACTATGGCTACACCTTC.

The rearrangement uses TRBV21-1 and TRBJ2-5; the table names TRBD1, a call not compared with the DNA. TRBV21-1 represents a pseudogene. The CDR3 has 13 amino acids. The CDR3 region is CASSRTGRETQYF. CDR3 nucleotides: TGTGCCAGCAGTCGTACAGGGCGAGAGACCCAGTACTTC.

This clone was picked up one time. This sequence joins TRBV27 and TRBJ1-4, with D possibly matching TRBD1 (6 bases). The CDR3 runs 15 residues. Between the trimmed V and J ends, which lost 8 bases and 3 bases, there was a span of 16 bases. Germline lookup yields CDR1 MNHEY and CDR2 SMNVEV (reference sequence). The CDR3 sequence: CASGSYRASNEKLFF. As DNA, the CDR3 is TGTGCCAGCGGATCATACAGGGCCTCTAATGAAAAACTGTTTTTT. Full variable domain (remainder filled in from reference TRBV27 and TRBJ1-4): EAQVTQNPRYLITVTGKKLTVTCSQNMNHEYMSWYRQDPGLGLRQIYYSMNVEVTDKGDVPEGYKVSRKEKRNFPLILESPSPNQTSLYFCASGSYRASNEKLFFGSGTQLSVL.

The CDR3 here is CASSPGSETQYF. The CDR3 nucleotides read TGTGCCAGCAGTCCGGGCTCGGAGACCCAGTACTTC. The rearrangement joins TRBV6-5 to TRBJ2-5; unclear D gene. The length of the CDR3 is 12 residues. Germline CDR1 and CDR2: MNHEY and SVGAGI. V was shortened by 5 bases and J by 5 bases, with 9 bases between the two germline ends.

This clone was seen just once. This chain uses TRBV6-5 with TRBJ2-3; TRBD2 matches 11 bases. This CDR3 has 16 amino acids. Germline CDR1 and CDR2: MNHEY and SVGAGI. The junction had 5 bases not matched to a gene; V was cut back by 4 bases and J by 2 bases. The CDR3 DNA reads as TGTGCCAGCAGTTTTAGCGGGAGGGACAACACAGATACGCAGTATTTT. Its translation is CASSFSGRDNTDTQYF.